The clone carrying this TCR beta chain was counted a single time. The sample originates from a study of control samples from healthy donors and cancer patients. Generated by immunoSEQ multiplex PCR, the TCRdb table keeps only in-frame clones and is missing some. The data contain fewer than 200,000 clones, 80% to 90% of them seen just once; the ten biggest clones take up about 12%. Trimming pared 4 bases from V and 4 bases from J, leaving 4 bases between. Germline V gene sequence: CDR1 KGHSH, CDR2 LQKENI. CDR3 size: 12 residues. The sequence came from a man in his thirties or forties in good health. The chain joins TRBV18 to TRBJ2-2; D is unresolved. Source material: blood. Here the CDR3 reads CASSQGTGELFF. Here the CDR3 DNA reads TGTGCCAGCTCACAGGGCACCGGGGAGCTGTTTTTT.